Included here is one T cell receptor beta chain sequence, with context. Its cognate antigen is unknown. Here immunoSEQ multiplex PCR was the method, and the copy in TCRdb shows in-frame clones only, minus some. The sample has some 2,100,000 clones; roughly 91% are singletons. Terminally differentiated effector memory CD45RA+ cells were excluded by CCR7 positive selection of CD45RO-negative cells. This CDR3 is 16 amino acids long. V gave up 1 base and J gave up 4 bases, with 17 bases separating them. The germline gives CDR1 SGHTA, CDR2 FQGTGA. These data are taken from a study of shared clonotypes between healthy human individuals. The wider study: The donors, two women and a few men, were aged 18 to 49.

Points from the study as a whole: Only blood was sampled; tissue repertoires likely differ. Estimated richness values were generally larger in naive subsets than in memory subsets.

V usage is TRBV7-3 and J usage is TRBJ2-7; D unclear. The sample taken for sequencing was naive CD8+ T cells from PBMCs. The receptor was isolated from a man between 18 and 29 years old in good health. Some clones in this sample may be carry-over from other donors' samples. The CDR3 nucleotides are TGTGCCAGCAGCTTAAACGCGGTCGCGCTTGGTTACGAGCAGTACTTC. This sequence encodes CASSLNAVALGYEQYF.